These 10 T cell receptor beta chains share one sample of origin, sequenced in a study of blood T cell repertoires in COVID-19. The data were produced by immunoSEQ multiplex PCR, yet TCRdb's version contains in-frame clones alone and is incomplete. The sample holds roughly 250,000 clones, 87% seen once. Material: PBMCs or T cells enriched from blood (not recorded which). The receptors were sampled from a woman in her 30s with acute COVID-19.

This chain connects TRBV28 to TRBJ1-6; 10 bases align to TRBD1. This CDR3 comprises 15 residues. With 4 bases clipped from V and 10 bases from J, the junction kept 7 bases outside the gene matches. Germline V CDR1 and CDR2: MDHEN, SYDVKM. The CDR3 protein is CASSSRTGGGSPLHF. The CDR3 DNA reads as TGTGCCAGCAGTTCCCGGACAGGGGGTGGCTCACCCCTCCACTTT.

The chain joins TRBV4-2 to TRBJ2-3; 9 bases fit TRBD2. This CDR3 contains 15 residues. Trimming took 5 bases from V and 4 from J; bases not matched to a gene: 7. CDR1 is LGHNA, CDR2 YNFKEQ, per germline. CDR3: CASSSGGGAADTQYF. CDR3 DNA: TGTGCCAGCAGCAGCGGCGGGGGGGCCGCAGATACGCAGTATTTT.

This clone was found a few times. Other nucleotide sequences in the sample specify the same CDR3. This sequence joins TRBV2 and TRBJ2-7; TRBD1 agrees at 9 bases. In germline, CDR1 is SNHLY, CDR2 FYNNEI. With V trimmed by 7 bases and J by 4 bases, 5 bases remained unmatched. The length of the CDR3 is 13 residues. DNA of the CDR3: TGTGCCAGCACCCCGGGACAGGGTTACGAGCAGTACTTC. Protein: CASTPGQGYEQYF.

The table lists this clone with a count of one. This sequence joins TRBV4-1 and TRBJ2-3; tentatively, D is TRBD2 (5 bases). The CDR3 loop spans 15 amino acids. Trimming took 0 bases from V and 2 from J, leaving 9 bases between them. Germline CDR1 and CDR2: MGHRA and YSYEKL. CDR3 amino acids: CASSQDSVHTDTQYF. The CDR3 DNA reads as TGCGCCAGCAGCCAAGATAGCGTTCACACAGATACGCAGTATTTT.

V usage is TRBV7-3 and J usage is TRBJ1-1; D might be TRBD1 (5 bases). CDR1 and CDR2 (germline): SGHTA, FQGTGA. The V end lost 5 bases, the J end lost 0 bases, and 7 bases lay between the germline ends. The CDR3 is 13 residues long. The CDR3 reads CASSRGMNTEAFF. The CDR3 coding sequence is TGTGCCAGCAGCAGGGGAATGAACACTGAAGCTTTCTTT.

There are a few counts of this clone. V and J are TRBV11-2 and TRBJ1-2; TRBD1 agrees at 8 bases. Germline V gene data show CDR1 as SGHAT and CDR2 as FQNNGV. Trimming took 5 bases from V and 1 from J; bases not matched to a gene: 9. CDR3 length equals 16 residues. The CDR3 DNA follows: TGTGCCAGCAGCATTTCCGGGACAGGACTTAACTATGGCTACACCTTC. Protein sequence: CASSISGTGLNYGYTF.

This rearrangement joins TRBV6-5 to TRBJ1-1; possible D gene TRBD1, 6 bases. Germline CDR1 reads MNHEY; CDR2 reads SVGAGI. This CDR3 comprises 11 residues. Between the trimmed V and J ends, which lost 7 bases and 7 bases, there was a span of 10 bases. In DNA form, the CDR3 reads TGTGCCAGCAAAGACAGGTTTGAAGCTTTCTTT. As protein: CASKDRFEAFF.

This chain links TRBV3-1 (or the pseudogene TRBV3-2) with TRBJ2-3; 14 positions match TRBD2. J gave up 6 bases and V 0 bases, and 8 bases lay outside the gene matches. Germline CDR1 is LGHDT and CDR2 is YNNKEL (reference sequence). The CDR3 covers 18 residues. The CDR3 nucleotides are TGTGCCAGCAGCCAAGATCCGACTAGCGGGGGGGTTCGGGATACGCAGTATTTT. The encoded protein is CASSQDPTSGGVRDTQYF.

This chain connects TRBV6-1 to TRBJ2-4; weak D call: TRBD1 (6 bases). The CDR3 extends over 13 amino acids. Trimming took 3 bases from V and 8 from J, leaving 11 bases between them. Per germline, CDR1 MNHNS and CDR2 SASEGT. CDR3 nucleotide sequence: TGTGCCAGCAGTGAGGGGACATGGGACATTCAGTACTTC. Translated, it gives CASSEGTWDIQYF.

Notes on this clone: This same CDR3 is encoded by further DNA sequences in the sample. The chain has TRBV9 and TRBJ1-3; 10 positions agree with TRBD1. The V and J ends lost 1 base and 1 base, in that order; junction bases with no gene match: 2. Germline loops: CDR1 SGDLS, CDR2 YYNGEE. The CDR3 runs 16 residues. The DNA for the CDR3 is TGTGCCAGCAGCGTACGACAGGGGGCTTCTGGAAACACCATATATTTT. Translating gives CASSVRQGASGNTIYF.